This T cell receptor (beta chain) is drawn from a study of blood T cells in healthy people across ages. Across the whole study: Per two T cells, about one barcoded beta molecule was captured through template switching.

A second PCR of roughly 7 to 11 cycles used a sample-barcoded 5' primer and a J-beta primer mix. Every cDNA was tagged by a template-switch adaptor with 12 random nucleotides. TCRdb used MiXCR to reprocess the 5' RACE reads, holding one entry per CDR3 protein. Here the sample spans 1.5 million to 2 million distinct CDR3 sequences, approximately 30% being singletons. The study's findings and limits: Getting older went along with TCR beta diversity per million T cells dropping roughly linearly.

Points on this clonotype: Its specificity is not known. An end of the junction differs from the germline gene, which may be a read error.

CDR1 is MNHNY, CDR2 SVGAGI, per germline (reference sequence). The CDR3 length is 12 residues. Material: blood. The clonotype originates from a woman in her 30s in good health. J is TRBJ2-3 and V is TRBV6-6; D remains ambiguous. The CDR3 DNA sequence: TGTACCAGCAGTTTCGGAGCAGATACGCAGTATTTT. Its protein product is CTSSFGADTQYF.